This TCR beta chain was recovered during a study of T-cell reconstitution after alpha-beta-depleted transplantation in children. Whole-study results and caveats: Certain patients had high TCRbeta diversity at day 60, and it came from recipient T cells and thymic progenitors that survived. Diversity and T-cell counts at one year after transplant derived mostly from new T cells.

Comments on this clonotype: The antigen is not known.

Unique molecular identifiers were used in preparing the TCRbeta library. TCRdb re-analysed the PCR reads in MiXCR, keeping a single row per CDR3 protein. The table records about 590,000 distinct CDR3 sequences, 13% of them present only once. Sequencing was performed on PBMCs, mostly from graft donor cells, taken 360 days after TCRalphabeta/CD19-depleted stem cell transplant. This sequence originates from a male patient aged 10 to 17 who had a stem cell transplant for acute myeloid leukemia, so the T cells may come from the graft donor.

DNA for the CDR3: TGTGCCTGGAGCCGGGGGGCGAACACCGGGGAGCTGTTTTTT. It is translated as CAWSRGANTGELFF. The genes are TRBV30 and TRBJ2-2, with 7 bases that match TRBD2. Germline V gives CDR1 GTSNPN, CDR2 SVGIG (reference sequence). This CDR3 spans 14 amino acids. The J segment lost 0 bases and the V segment lost 3 bases, leaving 1 base of the junction unmatched.